This T cell receptor (beta chain) was identified during a study of blood T cell repertoires in COVID-19. Overall study: PBMCs, B-cell-depleted T cells, or T cells were the source of the cDNA or gDNA that made up the material.

Under the authors' procedure: The assay estimated nucleated cells by amplifying reference gene primers. The repertoire was sequenced with immunoSEQ multiplex PCR; TCRdb's copy has only in-frame clones and lacks some. The V and J calls and clone size are taken from that table; D and trimming were inferred from the DNA. The sample has around 180,000 clones, more than 75% seen once. Seattle's enrolled individuals joined amid active infection and were then monitored longitudinally. The CDR3 sequence is 14 residues long. CDR1 is LGHNT, CDR2 FRNRAP, per germline. With 3 bases removed from V and 1 base from J, the gap between germline ends came to 9 bases.

This sequence was found in a person aged 65 to 85 with COVID-19, enrolled during active disease. The rearrangement joins TRBV12-5 to TRBJ2-5; D is possibly TRBD2 (6 bases). Material for sequencing was peripheral blood. CDR3 region: CASGFGGAQETQYF. CDR3 DNA sequence: TGTGCTAGTGGTTTCGGCGGGGCCCAAGAGACCCAGTACTTC.